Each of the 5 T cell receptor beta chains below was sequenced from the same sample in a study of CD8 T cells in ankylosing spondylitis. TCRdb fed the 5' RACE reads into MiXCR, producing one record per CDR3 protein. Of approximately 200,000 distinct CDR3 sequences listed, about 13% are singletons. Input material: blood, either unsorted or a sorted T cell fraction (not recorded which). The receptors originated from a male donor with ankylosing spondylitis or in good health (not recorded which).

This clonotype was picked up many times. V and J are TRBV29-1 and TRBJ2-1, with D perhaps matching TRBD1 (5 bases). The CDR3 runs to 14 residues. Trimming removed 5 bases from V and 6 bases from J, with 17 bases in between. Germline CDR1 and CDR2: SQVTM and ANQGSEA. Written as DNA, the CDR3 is TGCAGCGTTCACAGGCTTTCGGTCCCCAATGAGCAGTTCTTC. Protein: CSVHRLSVPNEQFF.

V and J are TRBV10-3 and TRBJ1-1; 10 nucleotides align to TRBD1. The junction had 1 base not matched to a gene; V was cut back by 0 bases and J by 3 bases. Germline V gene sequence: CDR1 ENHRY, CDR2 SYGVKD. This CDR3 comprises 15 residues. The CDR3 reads CAISESGQGYTEAFF. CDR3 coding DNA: TGTGCCATCAGTGAGTCGGGACAGGGGTACACTGAAGCTTTCTTT.

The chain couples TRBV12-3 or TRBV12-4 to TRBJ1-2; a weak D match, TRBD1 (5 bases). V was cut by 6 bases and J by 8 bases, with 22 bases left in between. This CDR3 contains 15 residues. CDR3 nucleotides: TGTGCCAGCAGCGCGGCTGCTTGGGTGCGGGGGGGCTACACCTTC. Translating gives CASSAAAWVRGGYTF.

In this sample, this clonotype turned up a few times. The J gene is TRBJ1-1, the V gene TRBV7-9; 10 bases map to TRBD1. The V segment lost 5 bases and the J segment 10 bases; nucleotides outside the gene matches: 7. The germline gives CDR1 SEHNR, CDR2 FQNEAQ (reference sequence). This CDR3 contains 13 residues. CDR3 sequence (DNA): TGTGCCAGCAGCCCCCAAGACAGGGGGCGAGCTTTCTTT. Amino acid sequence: CASSPQDRGRAFF.

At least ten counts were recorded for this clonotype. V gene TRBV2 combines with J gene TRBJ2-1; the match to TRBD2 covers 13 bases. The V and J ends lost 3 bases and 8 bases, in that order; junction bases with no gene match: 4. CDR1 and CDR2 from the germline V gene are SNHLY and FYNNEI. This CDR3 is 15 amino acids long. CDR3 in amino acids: CASSERTSGGYEQFF. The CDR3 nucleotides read TGTGCCAGCAGTGAGCGGACTAGCGGGGGATATGAGCAGTTCTTC. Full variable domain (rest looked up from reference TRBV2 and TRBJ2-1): EPEVTQTPSHQVTQMGQEVILRCVPISNHLYFYWYRQILGQKVEFLVSFYNNEISEKSEIFDDQFSVERPDGSNFTLKIRSTKLEDSAMYFCASSERTSGGYEQFFGPGTRLTVL.